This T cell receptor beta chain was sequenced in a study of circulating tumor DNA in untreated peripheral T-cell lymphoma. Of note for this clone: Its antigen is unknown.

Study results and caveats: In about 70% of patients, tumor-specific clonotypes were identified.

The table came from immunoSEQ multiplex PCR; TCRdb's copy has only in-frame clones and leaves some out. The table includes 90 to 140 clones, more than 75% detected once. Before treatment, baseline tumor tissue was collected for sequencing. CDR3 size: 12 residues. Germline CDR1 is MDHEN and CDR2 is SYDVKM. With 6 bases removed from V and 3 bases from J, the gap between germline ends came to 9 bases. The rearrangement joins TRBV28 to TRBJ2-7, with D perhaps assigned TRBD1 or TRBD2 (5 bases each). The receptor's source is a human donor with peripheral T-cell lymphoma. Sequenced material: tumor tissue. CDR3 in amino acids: CASSGADYEQYF. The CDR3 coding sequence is TGTGCCAGCAGCGGGGCCGACTACGAGCAGTACTTC. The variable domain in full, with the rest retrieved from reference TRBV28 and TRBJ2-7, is DVKVTQSSRYLVKRTGEKVFLECVQDMDHENMFWYRQDPGLGLRLIYFSYDVKMKEKGDIPEGYSVSREKKERFSLILESASTNQTSMYLCASSGADYEQYFGPGTRLTVT.